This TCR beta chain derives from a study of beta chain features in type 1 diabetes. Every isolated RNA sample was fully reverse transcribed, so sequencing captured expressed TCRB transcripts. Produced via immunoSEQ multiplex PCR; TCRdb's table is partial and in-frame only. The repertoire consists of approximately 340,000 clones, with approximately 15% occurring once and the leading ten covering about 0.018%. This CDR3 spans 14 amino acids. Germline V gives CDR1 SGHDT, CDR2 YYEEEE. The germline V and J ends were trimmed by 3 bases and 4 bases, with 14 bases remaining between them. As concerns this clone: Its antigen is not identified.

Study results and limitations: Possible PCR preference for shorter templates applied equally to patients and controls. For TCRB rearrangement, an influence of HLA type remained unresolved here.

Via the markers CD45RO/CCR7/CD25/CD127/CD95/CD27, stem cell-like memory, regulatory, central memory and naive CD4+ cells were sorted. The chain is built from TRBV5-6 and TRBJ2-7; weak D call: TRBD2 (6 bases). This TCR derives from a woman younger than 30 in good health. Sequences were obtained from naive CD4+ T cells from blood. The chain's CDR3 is CASSWDSRSYEQYF. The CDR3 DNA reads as TGTGCCAGCAGCTGGGACTCCAGATCGTACGAGCAGTACTTC. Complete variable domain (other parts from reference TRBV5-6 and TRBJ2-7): DAGVTQSPTHLIKTRGQQVTLRCSPKSGHDTVSWYQQALGQGPQFIFQYYEEEERQRGNFPDRFSGHQFPNYSSELNVNALLLGDSALYLCASSWDSRSYEQYFGPGTRLTVT.